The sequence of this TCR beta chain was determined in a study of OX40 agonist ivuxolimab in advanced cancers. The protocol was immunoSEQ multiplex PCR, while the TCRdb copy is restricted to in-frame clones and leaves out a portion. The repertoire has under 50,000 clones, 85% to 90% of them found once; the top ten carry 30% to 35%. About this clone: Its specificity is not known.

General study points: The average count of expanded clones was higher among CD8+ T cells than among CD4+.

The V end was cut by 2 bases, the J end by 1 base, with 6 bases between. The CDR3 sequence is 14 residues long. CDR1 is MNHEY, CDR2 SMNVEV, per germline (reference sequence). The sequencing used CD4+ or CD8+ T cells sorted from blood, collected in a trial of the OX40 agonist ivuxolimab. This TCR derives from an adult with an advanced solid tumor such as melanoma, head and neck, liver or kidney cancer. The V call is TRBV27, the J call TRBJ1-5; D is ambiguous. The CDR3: CASSLGGSNQPQHF. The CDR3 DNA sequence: TGTGCCAGCAGTTTAGGTGGCAGCAATCAGCCCCAGCATTTT.